The 7 T cell receptor beta chains below come from one sample, sequenced in a study of blood T cell repertoires in COVID-19. The method was immunoSEQ multiplex PCR; TCRdb's version includes in-frame clones alone and lacks a portion of them. Among more than 250,000 clones listed, around 90% were seen once. Sequencing input: PBMCs or T cells enriched from blood (not recorded which). These receptors originate from a woman under 30 with acute COVID-19.

This clone has just one count. This chain uses TRBV2 with TRBJ2-7, with TRBD2 matching 8 bases. CDR3 length: 15 residues. CDR1 and CDR2 from the germline V gene are SNHLY and FYNNEI. V was clipped by 4 bases and J by 5 bases; unmatched bases: 10. The CDR3 bases are TGTGCCAGCAGTGCCGGTAGTAGCGGGATCCACGAGCAGTACTTC. Translating gives CASSAGSSGIHEQYF.

Turning to this clone: Other DNA sequences from this sample encode an identical CDR3 as well. J is TRBJ2-3 and V is TRBV9; TRBD2 might be the D (6 bases). The germline gives CDR1 SGDLS, CDR2 YYNGEE. Deletions cut 3 bases from V and 0 bases from J, with 8 bases between. This CDR3 contains 14 residues. The CDR3 DNA sequence: TGTGCCAGCAGCGCAAGCGGGAGCACAGATACGCAGTATTTT. Protein sequence: CASSASGSTDTQYF.

The genes are TRBV7-2 and TRBJ2-7; D is possibly TRBD2 (7 bases). V was trimmed by 1 base and J by 5 bases, leaving 15 bases between them. Germline CDR1 reads SGHTA; CDR2 reads FQGNSA. The CDR3 length is 15 residues. CDR3 in amino acids: CASSLGWGGADEQYF. In DNA form, the CDR3 reads TGTGCCAGCAGCTTAGGATGGGGGGGCGCGGACGAGCAGTACTTC.

The CDR3 DNA follows: TGTGCCAGCAGCCAAGGGCTAGCGGGGGACCTCACAGATACGCAGTATTTT. Amino acid sequence: CASSQGLAGDLTDTQYF. The V and J genes are TRBV14 and TRBJ2-3; 10 bases fit TRBD2. V lost 1 base to trimming and J lost 2 bases; unmatched junction nucleotides: 6. CDR3 size: 17 residues. Germline V gene lookup returns CDR1 SGHDN and CDR2 FVKESK.

V and J are TRBV5-4 and TRBJ1-6; D is unclear. Germline assignment: CDR1 SGHNT and CDR2 YYREEE (reference sequence). There are 16 residues in the CDR3. V was cut by 1 base and J by 0 bases, with 8 bases left in between. The CDR3 reads CASSLSGSSYNSPLHF. CDR3 bases: TGTGCCAGCAGCTTGTCGGGGAGCTCCTATAATTCACCCCTCCACTTT.

This clone was counted a few times. The genes are TRBV11-2 and TRBJ1-2; 8 bases line up with TRBD1. The CDR3 is made up of 14 amino acids. Germline-derived CDR1 and CDR2 are SGHAT and FQNNGV. V shed 6 bases, J shed 6 bases, and the junction held 9 bases outside the gene matches. The CDR3 reads CASRRQGTIHGYTF. The DNA for the CDR3 is TGTGCCAGCAGAAGACAGGGGACTATACATGGCTACACCTTC.

The chain couples TRBV5-6 to TRBJ1-5, with unresolved D. V shed 0 bases and J shed 0 bases, with 13 bases lying between them. Per the germline V gene, CDR1 is SGHDT and CDR2 is YYEEEE. The CDR3 totals 17 residues. CDR3 loop: CASSLGGRAYSNQPQHF. The CDR3 DNA reads as TGTGCCAGCAGCTTGGGCGGCAGAGCCTATAGCAATCAGCCCCAGCATTTT.